This paragraph reports one T cell receptor (beta chain). The sample originates from a study of T cells after yellow fever vaccination. Looking at the study overall: For low cell numbers, libraries were made with SMART-Seq v4 Ultra Low Input.

TCRdb fed the 5' RACE reads into MiXCR, producing one record per CDR3 protein. In the table there are 200,000 to 300,000 distinct CDR3 sequences, 13% of which are singletons. Per the germline V gene, CDR1 is SGHRS and CDR2 is YFSETQ. This CDR3 region has 15 residues. V was clipped by 2 bases and J by 3 bases, with 15 bases between them. V gene TRBV5-1 combines with J gene TRBJ2-7; possibly TRBD2 for D (5 bases). Source: CD4+ T cells sorted from PBMCs, taken 45 days after the yellow fever booster vaccination. The sequence was obtained from a man aged 25 to 40 who received the YFV17D yellow fever vaccine. The CDR3 DNA reads as TGCGCCAGCAGCTTATCTTTACTAGAAGGCTACGAGCAGTACTTC. It codes for CASSLSLLEGYEQYF.